The 9 T cell receptor beta chains in this list originate from one sample, sequenced in a study of blood T cell repertoires in COVID-19. Repertoires were generated with immunoSEQ multiplex PCR, while TCRdb's copy carries only in-frame clones and drops some. The sample records under 75,000 clones, around 89% being singletons. Sequenced sample: peripheral blood. These receptors came from a man aged 60-69 years with active COVID-19.

V gene TRBV5-1 combines with J gene TRBJ2-3; D is ambiguous. The CDR3 totals 12 residues. In germline, CDR1 is SGHRS, CDR2 YFSETQ. Between the trimmed V and J ends, which lost 2 bases and 4 bases, there was a span of 5 bases. The CDR3 region is CASSLSADTQYF. CDR3 in DNA: TGCGCCAGCAGCTTATCAGCAGATACGCAGTATTTT.

V is TRBV19 and J is TRBJ1-5; 8 bases are shared with TRBD1. J was trimmed by 7 bases and V by 4 bases; bases with no gene match: 12. The CDR3 sequence is 16 residues long. CDR1 is LNHDA, CDR2 SQIVND, per germline (reference sequence). The DNA of the CDR3 is TGTGCCAGTAGTAGAGGTCAGGGGGCGTCAAGCCAGCCCCAGCATTTT. Amino acids: CASSRGQGASSQPQHF.

The V gene is TRBV18, the J gene TRBJ1-6; D is unresolved. The V gene lost 4 bases and the J gene lost 0 bases, with 10 bases spanning the gap. There are 16 residues in the CDR3. Germline values: CDR1 KGHSH, CDR2 LQKENI. CDR3 amino acids: CASSLLSSSYNSPLHF. The CDR3 nucleotides are TGTGCCAGCTCACTCCTCTCGAGCTCCTATAATTCACCCCTCCACTTT.

V gene TRBV5-4 combines with J gene TRBJ2-7; TRBD2 is a possible D gene (5 bases). Germline V lookup: CDR1 SGHNT, CDR2 YYREEE (reference sequence). V shed 3 bases and J shed 3 bases, with 16 bases lying between them. The CDR3 has 15 residues. The CDR3 DNA is TGTGCCAGCAGCTACAACCGAGGACTGAGCTACGAGCAGTACTTC. It is translated as CASSYNRGLSYEQYF.

V gene TRBV7-2 combines with J gene TRBJ2-3, with a possible D match to TRBD2 (5 bases). The V and J ends lost 6 bases and 2 bases respectively, with 6 bases between them. Germline CDR1 and CDR2: SGHTA and FQGNSA. The CDR3 extends over 12 amino acids. The DNA of the CDR3 is TGTGCCAGCAGACTAGTCACAGATACGCAGTATTTT. It yields the protein CASRLVTDTQYF.

This rearrangement joins TRBV10-3 to TRBJ2-1, with D perhaps TRBD1 (6 bases). Germline values: CDR1 ENHRY, CDR2 SYGVKD. The CDR3 loop spans 15 amino acids. Trimming took off 0 bases at V and 2 bases at J, with 8 bases between the two ends. CDR3 coding DNA: TGTGCCATCAGTGAGTCAGGGGGAACCTACAATGAGCAGTTCTTC. Its protein is CAISESGGTYNEQFF.

The chain recombines TRBV7-6 with TRBJ2-6; D not resolved. The V gene's germline CDR1 is SGHVS and CDR2 FNYEAQ. Trimming shortened V by 2 bases and J by 2 bases, and 4 bases separated the two germline ends. CDR3 length equals 14 residues. CDR3 sequence: CASSLSTGANVLTF. The CDR3 nucleotides read TGTGCCAGCAGCTTATCTACTGGGGCCAACGTCCTGACTTTC.

The chain uses TRBV19 and TRBJ1-5; D might be TRBD1 (5 bases). The CDR3 contains 12 residues. Germline values: CDR1 LNHDA, CDR2 SQIVND (reference sequence). V lost 9 bases and J 1 base, leaving 7 bases between the germline ends. The CDR3 DNA sequence: TGTGCCAGCGACAGAAGCAATCAGCCCCAGCATTTT. Encoded protein: CASDRSNQPQHF.

This clone was detected only once. The rearrangement joins TRBV27 to TRBJ2-7; no clear D gene. The ends were cut back, 5 bases at V and 1 base at J, with 15 bases in the middle. The CDR3 contains 15 residues. From germline, CDR1 is MNHEY and CDR2 SMNVEV (reference sequence). DNA for the CDR3: TGTGCCAGCAGTCCCTCTGAGGCTTTTTCCTACGAGCAGTACTTC. Translating it yields CASSPSEAFSYEQYF.